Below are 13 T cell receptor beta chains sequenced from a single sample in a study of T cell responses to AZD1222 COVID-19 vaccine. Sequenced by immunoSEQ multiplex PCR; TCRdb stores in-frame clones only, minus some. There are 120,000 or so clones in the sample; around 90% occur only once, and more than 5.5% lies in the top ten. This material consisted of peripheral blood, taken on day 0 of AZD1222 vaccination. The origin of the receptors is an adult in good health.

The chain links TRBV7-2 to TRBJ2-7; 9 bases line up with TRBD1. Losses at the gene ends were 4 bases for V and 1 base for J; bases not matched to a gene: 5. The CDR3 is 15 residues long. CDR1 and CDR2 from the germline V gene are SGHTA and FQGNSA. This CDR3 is CASSYGTGKSYEQYF. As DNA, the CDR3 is TGTGCCAGCAGCTACGGGACAGGGAAGTCCTACGAGCAGTACTTC. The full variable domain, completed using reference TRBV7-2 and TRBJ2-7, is GAGVSQSPSNKVTEKGKDVELRCDPISGHTALYWYRQSLGQGLEFLIYFQGNSAPDKSGLPSDRFSAERTGGSVSTLTIQRTQQEDSAVYLCASSYGTGKSYEQYFGPGTRLTVT.

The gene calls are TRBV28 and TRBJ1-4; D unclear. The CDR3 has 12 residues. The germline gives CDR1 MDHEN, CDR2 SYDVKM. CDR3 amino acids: CATEAGEEKLFF. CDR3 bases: TGTGCTACGGAGGCCGGGGAGGAAAAACTGTTTTTT.

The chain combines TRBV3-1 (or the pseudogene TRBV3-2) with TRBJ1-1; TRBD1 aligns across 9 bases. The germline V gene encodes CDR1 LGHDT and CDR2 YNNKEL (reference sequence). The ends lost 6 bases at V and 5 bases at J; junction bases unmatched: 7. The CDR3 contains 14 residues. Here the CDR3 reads CASRATGGRTEAFF. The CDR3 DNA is TGTGCCAGCAGAGCGACAGGGGGTCGGACTGAAGCTTTCTTT.

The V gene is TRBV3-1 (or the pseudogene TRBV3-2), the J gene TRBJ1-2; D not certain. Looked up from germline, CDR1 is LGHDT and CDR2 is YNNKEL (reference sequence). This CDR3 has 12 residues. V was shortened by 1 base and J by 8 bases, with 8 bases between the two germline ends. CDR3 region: CASSQGTGGYTF. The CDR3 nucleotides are TGTGCCAGCAGCCAAGGGACTGGAGGCTACACCTTC.

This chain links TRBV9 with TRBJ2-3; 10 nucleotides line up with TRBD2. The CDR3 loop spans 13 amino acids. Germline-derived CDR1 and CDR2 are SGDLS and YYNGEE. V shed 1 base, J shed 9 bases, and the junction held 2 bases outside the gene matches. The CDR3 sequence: CASSVLAGATQYF. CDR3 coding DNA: TGTGCCAGCAGCGTACTAGCGGGGGCCACGCAGTATTTT.

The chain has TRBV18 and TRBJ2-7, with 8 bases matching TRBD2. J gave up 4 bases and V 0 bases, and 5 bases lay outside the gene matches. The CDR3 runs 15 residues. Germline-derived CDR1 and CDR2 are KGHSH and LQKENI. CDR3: CASSPPAGGDYEQYF. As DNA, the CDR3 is TGTGCCAGCTCACCACCGGCGGGAGGCGATTACGAGCAGTACTTC.

DNA for the CDR3: TGTGCCAGCAGCAGCGACAGGGTGTCAGATACGCAGTATTTT. It encodes CASSSDRVSDTQYF. This sequence joins TRBV11-2 and TRBJ2-3, with 7 bases identical to TRBD1. V trimming: 5 bases; J trimming: 4 bases; junction bases outside the gene matches: 6. The CDR3 spans 14 residues. Germline CDR1 reads SGHAT; CDR2 reads FQNNGV.

The CDR3: CASSQVQAPRIYGYTF. CDR3 DNA: TGTGCCAGCAGCCAAGTACAGGCCCCCCGGATCTATGGCTACACCTTC. The chain uses TRBV14 and TRBJ1-2; possibly TRBD1 for D (5 bases). The CDR3 is 16 residues long. From germline, CDR1 is SGHDN and CDR2 FVKESK. The V end lost 1 base, the J end lost 4 bases, and 16 bases lay between the germline ends.

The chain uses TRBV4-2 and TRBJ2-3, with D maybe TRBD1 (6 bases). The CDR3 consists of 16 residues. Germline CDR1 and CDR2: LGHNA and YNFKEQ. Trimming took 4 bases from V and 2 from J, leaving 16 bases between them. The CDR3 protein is CASSPRQGRDTDTQYF. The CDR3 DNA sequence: TGTGCCAGCAGCCCAAGGCAGGGGCGTGACACAGATACGCAGTATTTT.

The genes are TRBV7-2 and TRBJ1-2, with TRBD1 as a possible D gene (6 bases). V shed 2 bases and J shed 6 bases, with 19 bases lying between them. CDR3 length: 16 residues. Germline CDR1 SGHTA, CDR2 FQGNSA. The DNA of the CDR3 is TGTGCCAGCAGCTTATTAGGCAGGGACACCGGGGATGGCTACACCTTC. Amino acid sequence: CASSLLGRDTGDGYTF.

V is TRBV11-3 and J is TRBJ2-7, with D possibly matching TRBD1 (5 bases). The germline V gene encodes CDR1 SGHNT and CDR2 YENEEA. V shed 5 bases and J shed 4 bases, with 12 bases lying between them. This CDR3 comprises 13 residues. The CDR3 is CASSPYDSYEQYF. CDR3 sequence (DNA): TGTGCCAGCAGCCCATACGACAGTTACGAGCAGTACTTC.

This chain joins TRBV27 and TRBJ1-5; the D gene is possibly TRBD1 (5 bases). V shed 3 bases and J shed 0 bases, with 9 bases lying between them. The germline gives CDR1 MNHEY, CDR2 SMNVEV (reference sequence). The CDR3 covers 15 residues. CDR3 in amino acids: CASSFSGISNQPQHF. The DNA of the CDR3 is TGTGCCAGCAGTTTCTCAGGGATTAGCAATCAGCCCCAGCATTTT.

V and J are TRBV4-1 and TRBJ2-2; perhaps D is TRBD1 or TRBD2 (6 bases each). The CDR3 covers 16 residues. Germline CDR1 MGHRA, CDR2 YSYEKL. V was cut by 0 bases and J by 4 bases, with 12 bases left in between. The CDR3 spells CASSQDGGAGTGELFF. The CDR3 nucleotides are TGCGCCAGCAGCCAAGACGGGGGCGCGGGCACCGGGGAGCTGTTTTTT.